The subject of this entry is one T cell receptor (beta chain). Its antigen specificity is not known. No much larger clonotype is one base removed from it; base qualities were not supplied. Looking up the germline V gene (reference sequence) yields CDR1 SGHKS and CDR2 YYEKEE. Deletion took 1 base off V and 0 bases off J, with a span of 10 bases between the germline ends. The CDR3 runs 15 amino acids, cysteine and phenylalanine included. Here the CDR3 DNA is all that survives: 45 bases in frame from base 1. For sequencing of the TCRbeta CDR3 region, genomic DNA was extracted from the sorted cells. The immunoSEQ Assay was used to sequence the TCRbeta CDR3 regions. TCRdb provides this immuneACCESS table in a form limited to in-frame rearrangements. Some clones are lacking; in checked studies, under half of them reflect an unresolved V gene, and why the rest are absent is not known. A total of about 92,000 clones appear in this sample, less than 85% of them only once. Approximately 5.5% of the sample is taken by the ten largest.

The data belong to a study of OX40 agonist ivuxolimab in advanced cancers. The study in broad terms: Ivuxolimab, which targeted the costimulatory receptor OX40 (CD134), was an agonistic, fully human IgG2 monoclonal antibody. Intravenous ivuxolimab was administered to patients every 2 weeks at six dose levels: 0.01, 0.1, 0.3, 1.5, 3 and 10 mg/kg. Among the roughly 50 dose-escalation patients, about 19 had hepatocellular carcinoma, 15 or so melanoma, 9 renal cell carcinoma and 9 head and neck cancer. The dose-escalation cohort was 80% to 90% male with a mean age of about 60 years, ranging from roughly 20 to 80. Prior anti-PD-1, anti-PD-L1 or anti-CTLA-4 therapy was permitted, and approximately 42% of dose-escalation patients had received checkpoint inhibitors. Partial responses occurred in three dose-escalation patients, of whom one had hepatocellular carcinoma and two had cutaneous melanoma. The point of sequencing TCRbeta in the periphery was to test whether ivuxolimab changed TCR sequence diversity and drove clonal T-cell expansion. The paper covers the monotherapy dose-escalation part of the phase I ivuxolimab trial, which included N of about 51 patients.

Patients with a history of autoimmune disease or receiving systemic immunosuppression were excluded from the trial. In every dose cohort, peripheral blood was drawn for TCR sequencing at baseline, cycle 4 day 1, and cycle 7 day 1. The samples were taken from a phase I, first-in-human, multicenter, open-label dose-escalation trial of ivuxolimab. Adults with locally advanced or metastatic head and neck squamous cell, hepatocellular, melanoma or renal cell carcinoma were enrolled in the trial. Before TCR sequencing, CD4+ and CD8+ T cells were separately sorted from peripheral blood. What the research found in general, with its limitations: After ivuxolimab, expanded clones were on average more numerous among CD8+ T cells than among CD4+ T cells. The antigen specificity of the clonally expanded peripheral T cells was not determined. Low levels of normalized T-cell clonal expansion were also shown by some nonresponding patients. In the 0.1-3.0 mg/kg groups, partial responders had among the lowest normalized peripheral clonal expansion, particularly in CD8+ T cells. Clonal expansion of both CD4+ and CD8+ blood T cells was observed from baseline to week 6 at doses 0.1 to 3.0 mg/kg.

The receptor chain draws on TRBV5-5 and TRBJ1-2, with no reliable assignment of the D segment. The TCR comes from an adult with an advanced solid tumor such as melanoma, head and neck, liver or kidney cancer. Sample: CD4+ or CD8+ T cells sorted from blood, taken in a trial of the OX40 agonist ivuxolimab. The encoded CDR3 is CASSLMDGPNYGYTF. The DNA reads TGTGCCAGCAGCTTGATGGACGGACCTAACTATGGCTACACCTTC.